This T cell receptor beta chain was sequenced during a study of T-cell reconstitution after alpha-beta-depleted transplantation in children. Study results and limitations: As was reported, about two months after transplant, alpha-beta T cells came from several hundred expanded graft clones.

A note on this clonotype: Its antigen is unknown.

The J segment lost 3 bases and the V segment lost 5 bases, leaving 3 bases of the junction unmatched. This CDR3 comprises 14 residues. Preparing the TCRbeta library involved the use of unique molecular identifiers. MiXCR, run by TCRdb on the PCR reads, gives a single entry per CDR3 protein. The sample comprises approximately 1,000,000 distinct CDR3 sequences, about 29% of which are singletons, and over 25% rests with the top ten. The sequence was collected from a boy younger than two who had a stem cell transplant for SCID, so the T cells may come from the graft donor. Material: PBMCs, mostly from graft donor cells, obtained 360 days after TCRalphabeta/CD19-depleted stem cell transplant. This sequence joins TRBV12-3 or TRBV12-4 and TRBJ2-7; 11 bases align to TRBD1. The CDR3 sequence: CASSKGQGGYEQYF. In DNA, the CDR3 is TGTGCCAGCAGTAAGGGACAGGGGGGCTACGAGCAGTACTTC.